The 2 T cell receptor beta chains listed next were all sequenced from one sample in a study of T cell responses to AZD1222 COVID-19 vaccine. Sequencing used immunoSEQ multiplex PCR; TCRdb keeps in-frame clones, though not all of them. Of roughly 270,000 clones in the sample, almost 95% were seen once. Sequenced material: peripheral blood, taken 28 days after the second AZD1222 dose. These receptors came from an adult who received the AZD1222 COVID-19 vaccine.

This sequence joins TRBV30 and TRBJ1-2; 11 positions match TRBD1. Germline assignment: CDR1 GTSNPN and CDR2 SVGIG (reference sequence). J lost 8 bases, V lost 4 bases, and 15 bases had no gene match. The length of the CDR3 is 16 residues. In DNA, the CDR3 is TGTGCCTGGAAGGGGTTAGGGACAGGGGGAAAGAGAGGCTACACCTTC. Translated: CAWKGLGTGGKRGYTF. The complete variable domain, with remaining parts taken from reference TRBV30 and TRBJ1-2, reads SQTIHQWPATLVQPVGSPLSLECTVEGTSNPNLYWYRQAAGRGLQLLFYSVGIGQISSEVPQNLSASRPQDRQFILSSKKLLLSDSGFYLCAWKGLGTGGKRGYTFGSGTRLTVV.

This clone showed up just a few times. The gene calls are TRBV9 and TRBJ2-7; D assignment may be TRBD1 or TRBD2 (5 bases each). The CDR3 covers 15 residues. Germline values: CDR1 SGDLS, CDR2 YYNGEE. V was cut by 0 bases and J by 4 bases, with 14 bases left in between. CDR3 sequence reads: CASSVGDGAAYEQYF. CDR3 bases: TGTGCCAGCAGCGTAGGGGACGGCGCGGCGTACGAGCAGTACTTC. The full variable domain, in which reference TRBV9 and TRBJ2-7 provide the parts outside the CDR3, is DSGVTQTPKHLITATGQRVTLRCSPRSGDLSVYWYQQSLDQGLQFLIQYYNGEERAKGNILERFSAQQFPDLHSELNLSSLELGDSALYFCASSVGDGAAYEQYFGPGTRLTVT.